This is a list of T cell receptor beta chains from one sample in a study of T cells expressing NK-cell markers. TCRdb re-called the 5' RACE reads, yielding one record per CDR3 amino acid sequence without DNA. This sample's clone table lists 550,000 or so distinct CDR3 sequences. Material for sequencing was blood T cells: a sorted CD56 or NKG2C T cell subset, CD4+ or CD8+ T cells, or bulk PBMC T cells (not recorded which). These receptors were obtained from a man between 18 and 35 years old in good health. The CDR3 runs from the conserved cysteine through the conserved F or W.

CDR3 length	V gene	J gene	CDR3 protein
15	TRBV3-1	TRBJ2-1	CASSQVQTPAGEQFF
14	TRBV7-9	TRBJ2-7	CASSLSGTDHEQYF
14	TRBV5-5	TRBJ2-5	CASSDGARGEAQYF
16	TRBV11-2	TRBJ1-6	CASSSVRGREASPLHF
16	TRBV12-3/TRBV12-4	TRBJ1-1	CASSPNRAGVHTEAFF
16	TRBV7-3	TRBJ2-1	CASSPGWGDRGNEQFF
16	TRBV20-1	TRBJ1-3	CSARESRGPNPYTIYF
15	TRBV6-2/TRBV6-3	TRBJ2-1	CASCRAGGTYNEQFF
11	TRBV29-1	TRBJ2-7	CSVVSGLEQYF
14	TRBV20-1	TRBJ2-1	CRAGGLGEDNEQFF
16	TRBV10-3	TRBJ2-5	CAISEGLAGGQETQYF
16	TRBV11-3	TRBJ2-1	CASSLDSWEEGNEQFF
15	TRBV28	TRBJ2-5	CASSFRRDLQETQYF
15	TRBV27	TRBJ1-6	CASSLGQGGGSPLHF
12	TRBV2	TRBJ2-1	CASLRDSNEQFF
13	TRBV6-2/TRBV6-3	TRBJ2-2	CASSYPSSGELFF
11	TRBV29-1	TRBJ1-2	CSVDLNYGYTF
17	TRBV5-8	TRBJ2-1	CASSLAPAGGPQGEQFF
13	TRBV7-8	TRBJ2-3	CASRPRGTDTQYF
15	TRBV28	TRBJ2-7	CASSRPFSEHYEQYF
14	TRBV12-3/TRBV12-4	TRBJ2-2	CASHRTGLKGELFF
14	TRBV24-1	TRBJ2-1	CATSDAGQLNEQFF
12	TRBV4-3	TRBJ2-1	CASSHSWGEQFF
13	TRBV6-2/TRBV6-3	TRBJ2-2	CASSWAVAGELFF
13	TRBV6-1	TRBJ2-1	CASSGYLANEQFF
13	TRBV7-9	TRBJ2-1	CASSYQGLVEQFF
13	TRBV6-6	TRBJ1-5	CASSRDRYQPQHF
12	TRBV25-1	TRBJ1-1	CASSASGTRAFF
13	TRBV29-1	TRBJ2-1	CSVDGAANNEQFF
15	TRBV7-2	TRBJ2-5	CASSLGGQGKETQYF
19	TRBV27	TRBJ1-2	CASSRSPRLSRLANYGYTF
11	TRBV20-1	TRBJ1-5	CSAQGLGPQHF
16	TRBV20-1	TRBJ2-2	CSARGLAGASTGELFF
16	TRBV20-1	TRBJ1-1	CSAIDPEPRSSAEAFF
14	TRBV7-2	TRBJ2-7	CASSWASGVYEQYF
13	TRBV7-8	TRBJ1-4	CASSLVKGGKLFF